The sequence of this T cell receptor beta chain was determined in a study of cytomegalovirus exposure and HLA in healthy donors. Whole-study findings and limits: Reportedly, HLA-A and HLA-B alleles of most subjects were accurately predicted from TCR beta.

With respect to this clone: Its antigen is currently unknown.

Primers: 60 Vbeta forward and 13 Jbeta reverse. The method was immunoSEQ multiplex PCR; TCRdb's version includes in-frame clones alone and lacks a portion of them. The repertoire table contains 100,000 to 150,000 clones. The V gene's germline CDR1 is SGHNT and CDR2 YENEEA. Trimming left V 3 bases short and J 3 bases short, with 14 bases between. CDR3 length: 16 residues. This receptor was taken from a man aged 18 to 30 in good health and CMV-seronegative. Input material: PBMCs. J is TRBJ2-2 and V is TRBV11-3; D may be TRBD2 (5 bases). The DNA for the CDR3 is TGTGCCAGCAGCTTGGAGGCAGACTATTACACCGGGGAGCTGTTTTTT. This codes for CASSLEADYYTGELFF.